This T cell receptor beta chain appears in the sequencing data of a study of blood T cell repertoires in COVID-19. Background on the study: The United States, Italy and Spain supplied acute and convalescent COVID-19 samples. PBMCs, B-cell-depleted T cells, or T cells provided the cDNA or gDNA that made up the material.

This CDR3 has 14 residues. The germline gives CDR1 WNHNN, CDR2 SYGVQD (reference sequence). The ends were cut back, 4 bases at V and 3 bases at J, with 12 bases in the middle. Original handling: Amplification of reference gene primers provided the estimated nucleated cell counts. Here immunoSEQ multiplex PCR was the method, and the copy in TCRdb shows in-frame clones only, minus some. The D gene and trimming were derived from the DNA, and the V and J assignments and clone size from that table. The sample has 96,000 or so clones; 85% to 95% are singletons. V is TRBV10-1 and J is TRBJ1-1; maybe TRBD1 (5 bases). Sequenced material: peripheral blood. The TCR comes from a man aged 55 to 69 with acute or convalescent COVID-19. CDR3 sequence: CASSGDWPHTEAFF. The CDR3, as DNA: TGCGCCAGCAGTGGGGACTGGCCGCACACTGAAGCTTTCTTT.